This T cell receptor beta chain derives from a study of early T cells in non-severe SARS-CoV-2 infection. Study details: Chains were not paired, and sequencing was done on bulk RNA from unsorted whole blood.

CDR3 size: 16 residues. CDR1 is SQVTM, CDR2 ANQGSEA, per germline. V gave up 6 bases and J gave up 4 bases; unmatched junction bases: 12. MiXCR, applied by TCRdb to the 5' RACE reads, yields one record per CDR3 protein. This sample carries around 60,000 distinct CDR3 sequences, under 10% of them seen once, and the ten largest clones take around 8.6%. The rearrangement uses TRBV29-1 and TRBJ1-3, with TRBD1 identical over 10 bases. The receptor was isolated from an adult who was a healthcare worker with PCR-confirmed SARS-CoV-2 infection or an uninfected control (not recorded which). What was sequenced was whole blood. The CDR3 sequence: CSVASGTGALGNTIYF. For the CDR3, the DNA is TGCAGCGTAGCTTCCGGGACAGGGGCTCTGGGAAACACCATATATTTT.